This T cell receptor beta chain was obtained from a study of post-analysis software for immune sequencing data (dated by TCRdb to between 2014 and 2017). A note on the overall study: Disease courses on record covered relapsing-remitting, secondary progressive and progressive-relapsing multiple sclerosis, though some patients had no subtype annotation. The multiple sclerosis patient repertoires were compared with 10 to 12 previously published healthy control repertoires from donors aged about 6 to 28 years. A subset of samples was prepared in parallel using single-end sample barcoding, then pooled and co-amplified after Illumina adapter ligation.

Points the paper makes about the study in general: Significantly higher frequencies in patients than in controls were found for a handful of TRBV segments, including TRBV5-6, TRBV5-1 and TRBV20-1. Direct clustering with F measure revealed strong co-clustering of samples prepared in the same batch, which led to a batch-effect correction. Normalized Chao1 diversity was significantly lower in multiple sclerosis patients than controls, suggesting substantial peripheral T-cell clonal expansion. The control group was slightly older than the multiple sclerosis patient group.

Between the V and J ends, shortened by 5 bases and 4 bases respectively, the junction contains 14 bases. Reading the germline V gene gives CDR1 MDHEN and CDR2 SYDVKM. The CDR3, from cysteine to phenylalanine, totals 14 residues. Only CDR3 DNA is held: 42 bases, read in frame from base 1. Remarks on this clonotype: Its antigen remains unidentified. No base qualities exist here, and no much larger clone lies one base off it.

To demonstrate the VDJtools post-analysis software, TCR beta repertoires were profiled from the peripheral blood of more than ten young patients with multiple sclerosis. The multiple sclerosis patients were children and adolescents ranging in age from 6 to 15 years. The protocol used for the library was PCR. Data came from an Illumina HiSeq 2500. To reduce PCR and sequencing biases, unique molecular identifiers were incorporated into the TCR beta cDNA libraries. Per 1 to 10 million input T cells, around 500,000 cDNA molecules were obtained, such that each molecule approximated one T cell. The same protocol used for the earlier healthy control dataset was applied to prepare and sequence the patient libraries. Samples belonging to the same batch were prepared together, multiplexed and sequenced on a shared HiSeq lane. The source study handled its data this way. Raw barcoded reads were processed with MIGEC, and single-read molecular identifier groups were discarded before consensus assembly and CDR3 extraction. Clonotype tables were post-analysed with VDJtools, and diversity was normalized by down-sampling all datasets to the smallest sample size. Repertoire overlap clustering matched CDR3 amino acid but not nucleotide sequences to correct batch-related cross-sample contamination. Starting from the raw public reads, TCRdb applied fastp trimming at Q25, assembled clones with MiXCR and retained in-frame beta chains. Each CDR3 protein gets just one entry, which takes the most common genes and DNA from the rows behind it. For this entry, the V and J calls and clone size follow TCRdb and not the study's own pipeline. The sample profile shows about 150,000 distinct CDR3 sequences; roughly 30% of them were found once. The ten top clones hold approximately 1.5% of the sample.

The sequence joins TRBV28 to TRBJ1-1; the D segment could be TRBD1, given 5 matching bases. Sequenced input: blood. This TCR came from a girl between 10 and 17 years old with multiple sclerosis. The DNA sequence is as follows: TGTGCCAGCAGTCTTACCGGGACCCGCACTGAAGCTTTCTTT. This yields the protein CASSLTGTRTEAFF.